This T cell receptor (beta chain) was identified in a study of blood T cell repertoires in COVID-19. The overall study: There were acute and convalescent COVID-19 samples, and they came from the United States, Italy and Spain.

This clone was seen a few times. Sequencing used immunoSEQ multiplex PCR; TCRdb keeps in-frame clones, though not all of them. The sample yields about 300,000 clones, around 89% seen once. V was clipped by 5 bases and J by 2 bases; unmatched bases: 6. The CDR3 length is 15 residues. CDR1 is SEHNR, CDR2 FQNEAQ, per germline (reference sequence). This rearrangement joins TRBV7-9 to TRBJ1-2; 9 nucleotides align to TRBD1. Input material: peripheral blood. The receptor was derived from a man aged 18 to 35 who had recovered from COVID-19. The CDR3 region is CASSGRDRVNYGYTF. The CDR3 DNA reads TGTGCCAGCAGCGGCCGGGACAGGGTGAACTATGGCTACACCTTC.